These T cell receptor beta chains were read from a single sample in a study of blood T cell repertoires in COVID-19. Some clones are missing from TCRdb's copy, which holds only in-frame ones; the method was immunoSEQ multiplex PCR. The data show some 220,000 clones, more than 80% seen once. The sequencing input was peripheral blood. The receptor source for this set is a woman under 40 with COVID-19, enrolled during active disease. Each CDR3 is given with its conserved first and last residue. A D gene is named only where the DNA matches it firmly. The size field is filled for only some rows; it gives once, few, many or a size class.

clone_size j_call d_call v_call cdr3_nt cdr3_aa
. TRBJ2-1 . TRBV30 TGTGCCTGGAGTCCTGGGGGGACTGAGCAGTTCTTC CAWSPGGTEQFF
. TRBJ2-3 . TRBV4-3 TGCGCCAGCGCCGTGCTGCTATACGCAGATACGCAGTATTTT CASAVLLYADTQYF
. TRBJ1-5 . TRBV15 TGTGCCACCAGCCTTGGCATTAATCAGCCCCAGCATTTT CATSLGINQPQHF
. TRBJ2-2 TRBD2 TRBV7-2 TGTGCCAGCAGCTTATATGCCCTCGTAGCGGGAGGAACCGGGGAGCTGTTTTTT CASSLYALVAGGTGELFF
. TRBJ1-1 TRBD1 TRBV7-9 TGTGCCAGCAGCTTACTCGGACAGGGCCCTGATGACACTGAAGCTTTCTTT CASSLLGQGPDDTEAFF
. TRBJ1-6 TRBD1 TRBV11-1 TGTGCCAGCAGCCGGACAGGTATTTTTGCATCACCCCTCCACTTT CASSRTGIFASPLHF
. TRBJ2-7 TRBD2 TRBV19 TGTGCCAGTAGTGGGATTTCTAGCGGGAGCTCCTACGAGCAGTACTTC CASSGISSGSSYEQYF
. TRBJ2-5 TRBD2 TRBV10-3 TGTGCCATCAGTGAGTCTACTAGCGGCGTTTCAGCGACCCAGTACTTC CAISESTSGVSATQYF
. TRBJ2-7 TRBD1 TRBV29-1 TGCAGCGTTTCTGACAGGGCGCACTCCTACGAGCAGTACTTC CSVSDRAHSYEQYF
. TRBJ1-6 . TRBV2 TGTGCCAGCAGTGATACAGGCCAACCCACGGGTTCACCCCTCCACTTT CASSDTGQPTGSPLHF
. TRBJ2-2 . TRBV6-5 TGTGCCAGCAGGACGGCCAGCGGCTCGGGGGAGCTGTTTTTT CASRTASGSGELFF
. TRBJ2-5 TRBD2 TRBV23-1 TGCGCCAGCAGTCAATGGCGCTCGGTGGGACTAGCGGGAGGCGGAGAGACCCAGTACTTC CASSQWRSVGLAGGGETQYF
once TRBJ2-4 . TRBV4-3 TGCGCCAGCAGCAAAGCCGGGACTAACATTCAGTACTTC CASSKAGTNIQYF
. TRBJ2-1 . TRBV6-2/TRBV6-3 TGTGCCAGCAGTTTTGAGACTAGCCTTTCGAGGGGGAATGAGCAGTTCTTC CASSFETSLSRGNEQFF
. TRBJ1-4 . TRBV5-1 TGCGCCAGCAGCTCTCGATCCGGGACTCCGGTTGAAAAACTGTTTTTT CASSSRSGTPVEKLFF
. TRBJ1-5 TRBD1 TRBV6-5 TGTGCCAGCAGCAGACAGGGTGGCGGCAATCAGCCCCAGCATTTT CASSRQGGGNQPQHF
. TRBJ2-5 . TRBV4-3 TGCGCCAGCAGCCAAGACCTTTCGTGGGAGCGACCCGAGACCCAGTACTTC CASSQDLSWERPETQYF
. TRBJ1-1 . TRBV4-3 TGCGCCAGCAGCCCCTTACCGCAGGGTACTGAAGCTTTCTTT CASSPLPQGTEAFF
once TRBJ2-4 . TRBV7-9 TGTGCCAGCAGCTTAGTTACCGGAAACATTCAGTACTTC CASSLVTGNIQYF
. TRBJ2-2 . TRBV7-9 TGTGCCAGCAGCGCAGATACCGGGGAGCTGTTTTTT CASSADTGELFF
. TRBJ1-5 TRBD1 TRBV2 TGTGCCAGCAGTGGAGGACAGGGGATAAGAAATCAGCCCCAGCATTTT CASSGGQGIRNQPQHF
. TRBJ1-4 TRBD1 TRBV27 TGTGCCAGCAGTTTTAGGGGGCCGGACGAAAAACTGTTTTTT CASSFRGPDEKLFF
few TRBJ1-1 TRBD1 TRBV3-1/TRBV3-2 TGTGCCAGCAGCCGCGGGACAGGGGAAGGAGCTTTCTTT CASSRGTGEGAFF
. TRBJ1-2 TRBD1 TRBV5-1 TGCGCCAGCAGCCCCGACAGGGGAGGTGACTATGGCTACACCTTC CASSPDRGGDYGYTF
. TRBJ2-1 . TRBV6-2/TRBV6-3 TGTGCCAGCAGTCGCCTCTCTAGCAATGAGCAGTTCTTC CASSRLSSNEQFF
. TRBJ1-1 TRBD1 TRBV6-5 TGTGCCGTACAGGGGTACGATGAAGCTTTCTTT CAVQGYDEAFF
once TRBJ1-2 . TRBV7-2 TGTGCCAGCAGCTTAGATACTAACTATGGCTACACCTTC CASSLDTNYGYTF
. TRBJ1-5 TRBD1 TRBV6-9 TGTGCCAGCAGTTGTCGATCCGGGACAGGGGTAAATAGCAATCAGCCCCAGCATTTT CASSCRSGTGVNSNQPQHF
. TRBJ2-7 TRBD1 TRBV7-9 TGTGCCAGCAGCGGGCCGACAGGGCCATACGAGCAGTACTTC CASSGPTGPYEQYF
. TRBJ2-3 . TRBV2 TGTGCCAGCAGTGAAGGATTAGATCCGCAGTATTTT CASSEGLDPQYF
. TRBJ2-6 . TRBV27 TGTGCCAGCAAGTGGAGTACCGGGGCCAACGTCCTGACTTTC CASKWSTGANVLTF
once TRBJ2-3 TRBD2 TRBV2 TGTGCCAGCAGTGAAGTTGTGAGTAGCGGGGGTCCAGATACGCAGTATTTT CASSEVVSSGGPDTQYF
. TRBJ1-1 . TRBV11-2 TGTGCCAGCAGCTTGGGGGCGAACACTGAAGCTTTCTTT CASSLGANTEAFF
. TRBJ2-7 . TRBV5-4 TGTGCCAGCAGCTCGGGACTCACCTCCTACGAGCAGTACTTC CASSSGLTSYEQYF
. TRBJ1-3 . TRBV12-5 TGTGCTAGTGGTTTGGTCGCAGGGGCGGTTGGAAACACCATATATTTT CASGLVAGAVGNTIYF
. TRBJ2-5 . TRBV5-4 TGTGCCAGCAGCCAACAGGTAGTAGAGACCCAGTACTTC CASSQQVVETQYF
. TRBJ1-5 . TRBV4-3 TGCGCCAGCAGCCAGGGGGCAGAATATAGCAATCAGCCCCAGCATTTT CASSQGAEYSNQPQHF
. TRBJ2-3 . TRBV7-9 TGTGCCAGCAGCTTCGGCAGGTACACAGATACGCAGTATTTT CASSFGRYTDTQYF
once TRBJ2-7 . TRBV11-2 TGTGCCAGCAGCTTAGAGACAGGGACTCGCTACGAGCAGTACTTC CASSLETGTRYEQYF
. TRBJ1-5 . TRBV7-2 TGTGCCAGCAGCGGATTCCGGGGTAGCAATCAGCCCCAGCATTTT CASSGFRGSNQPQHF
. TRBJ2-1 TRBD2 TRBV5-1 TGCGCCAGCAGCTTGGACCGGTCTAGCGGGTTGAGCTCCTACAATGAGCAGTTCTTC CASSLDRSSGLSSYNEQFF
. TRBJ2-1 . TRBV6-2/TRBV6-3 TGTGCCAGCAGTTACTTGGGGGCCAGCTACAATGAGCAGTTCTTC CASSYLGASYNEQFF
few TRBJ2-1 TRBD1 TRBV6-1 TGTGCCAGCAGTGAAGAGGGGGCAAGGAATGAGCAGTTCTTC CASSEEGARNEQFF
. TRBJ2-7 TRBD1 TRBV7-2 TGTGCCAGCAGCTTAGCGCTTGGACAGGGCTACGAGCAGTACTTC CASSLALGQGYEQYF
. TRBJ1-6 TRBD1 TRBV7-8 TGTGCCAGCAGCTTGGGGCCCGGGACAGGGAATTCACCCCTCCACTTT CASSLGPGTGNSPLHF
. TRBJ2-7 . TRBV5-1 TGCGCCAGCAGCTTGGGGGCCCCAGGGGAGGGCTACGAGCAGTACTTC CASSLGAPGEGYEQYF
. TRBJ2-2 . TRBV2 TGTGCCAGCACCAAGGACTCGAACACCGGGGAGCTGTTTTTT CASTKDSNTGELFF
. TRBJ2-3 . TRBV10-1 TGCGCCAGCAGTGAGTGGCTAGCTCCAGATACGCAGTATTTT CASSEWLAPDTQYF